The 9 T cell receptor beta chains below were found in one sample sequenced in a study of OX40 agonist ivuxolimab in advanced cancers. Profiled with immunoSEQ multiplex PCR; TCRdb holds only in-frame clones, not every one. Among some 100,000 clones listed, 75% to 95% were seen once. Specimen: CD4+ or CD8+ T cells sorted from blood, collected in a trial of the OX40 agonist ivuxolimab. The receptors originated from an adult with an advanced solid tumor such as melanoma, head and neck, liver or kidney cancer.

The CDR3 here is CASSLTETQYF. In nucleotides, the CDR3 is TGTGCCAGCAGCTTAACGGAGACCCAGTACTTC. The rearrangement joins TRBV7-2 to TRBJ2-5, with D unresolved. This CDR3 has 11 amino acids. Germline V gene sequence: CDR1 SGHTA, CDR2 FQGNSA. V was pared by 2 bases and J by 5 bases, with 3 bases between.

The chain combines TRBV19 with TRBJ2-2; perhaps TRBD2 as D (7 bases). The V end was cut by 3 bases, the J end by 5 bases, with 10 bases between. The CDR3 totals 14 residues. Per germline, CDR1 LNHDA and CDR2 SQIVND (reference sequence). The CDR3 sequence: CASSMKGGTGELFF. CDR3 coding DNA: TGTGCCAGTAGTATGAAGGGGGGGACCGGGGAGCTGTTTTTT.

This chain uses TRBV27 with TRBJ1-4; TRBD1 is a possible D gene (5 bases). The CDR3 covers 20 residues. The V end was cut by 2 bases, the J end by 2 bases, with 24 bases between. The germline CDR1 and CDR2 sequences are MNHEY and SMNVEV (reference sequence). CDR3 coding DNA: TGTGCCAGCAGTTTAAAGGGGCGGGGGTTCGGCCGGGGGACTAATGAAAAACTGTTTTTT. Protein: CASSLKGRGFGRGTNEKLFF.

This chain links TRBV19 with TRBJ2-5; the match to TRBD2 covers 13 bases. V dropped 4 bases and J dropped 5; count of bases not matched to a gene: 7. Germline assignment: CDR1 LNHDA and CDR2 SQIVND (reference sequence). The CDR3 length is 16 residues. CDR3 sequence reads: CASSTLAGGPRETQYF. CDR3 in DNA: TGTGCCAGTAGTACACTAGCGGGAGGGCCTAGGGAGACCCAGTACTTC.

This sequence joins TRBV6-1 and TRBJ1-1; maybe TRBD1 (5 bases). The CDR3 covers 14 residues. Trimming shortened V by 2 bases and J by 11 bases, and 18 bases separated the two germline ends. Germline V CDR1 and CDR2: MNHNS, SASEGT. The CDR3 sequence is CASSERGQGDPAFF. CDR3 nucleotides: TGTGCCAGCAGTGAAAGAGGCCAGGGAGACCCTGCTTTCTTT.

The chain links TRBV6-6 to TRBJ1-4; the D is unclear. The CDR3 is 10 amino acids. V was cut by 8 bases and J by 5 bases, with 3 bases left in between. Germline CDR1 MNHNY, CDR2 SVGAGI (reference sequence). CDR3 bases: TGTGCCAGCCAGAATGAAAAACTGTTTTTT. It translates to CASQNEKLFF.

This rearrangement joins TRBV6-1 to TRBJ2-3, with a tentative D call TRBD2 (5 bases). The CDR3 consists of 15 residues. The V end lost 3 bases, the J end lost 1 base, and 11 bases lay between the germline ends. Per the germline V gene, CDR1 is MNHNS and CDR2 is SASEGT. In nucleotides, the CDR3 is TGTGCCAGCAGTGAGTCCAAGCGGCGCACAGATACGCAGTATTTT. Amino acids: CASSESKRRTDTQYF.

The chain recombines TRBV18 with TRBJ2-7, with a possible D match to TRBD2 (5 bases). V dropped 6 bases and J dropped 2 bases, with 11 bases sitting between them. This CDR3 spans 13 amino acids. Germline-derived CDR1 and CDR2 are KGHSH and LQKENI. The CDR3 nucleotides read TGTGCCAGCTCCCTAGCCTCGGCCTACGAGCAGTACTTC. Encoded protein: CASSLASAYEQYF. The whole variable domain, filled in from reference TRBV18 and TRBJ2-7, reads NAGVMQNPRHLVRRRGQEARLRCSPMKGHSHVYWYRQLPEEGLKFMVYLQKENIIDESGMPKERFSAEFPKEGPSILRIQQVVRGDSAAYFCASSLASAYEQYFGPGTRLTVT.

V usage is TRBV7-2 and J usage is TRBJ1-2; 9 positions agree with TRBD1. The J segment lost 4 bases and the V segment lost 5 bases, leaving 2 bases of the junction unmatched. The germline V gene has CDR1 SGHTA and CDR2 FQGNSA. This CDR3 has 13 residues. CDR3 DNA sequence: TGTGCCAGCAGCATGGGACAGGGCTATGGCTACACCTTC. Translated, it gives CASSMGQGYGYTF.